The 27 T cell receptor beta chains listed next were all sequenced from one sample in a study of technical replicates of blood from a few donors. Clones were sequenced by immunoSEQ multiplex PCR, and TCRdb holds only the in-frame ones, with some missing. The table lists fewer than 90,000 clones, 92% of them singletons. Sequencing was done on a sample of T cells isolated from PBMCs. The source is a human donor in good health.

The chain couples TRBV4-3 to TRBJ2-1; 12 bases match TRBD2. The CDR3 has 14 residues. Germline CDR1 is LGHNA and CDR2 is YSLEER. With 4 bases clipped from V and 7 bases from J, the junction kept 2 bases outside the gene matches. CDR3 region: CASSRTSGGNEQFF. CDR3 DNA: TGCGCCAGCAGCCGAACTAGCGGGGGGAATGAGCAGTTCTTC.

The chain has TRBV9 and TRBJ2-7, with D maybe TRBD1 (5 bases). The V gene's germline CDR1 is SGDLS and CDR2 YYNGEE. V lost 0 bases to trimming and J lost 0 bases, with 7 bases between them. This CDR3 contains 14 residues. The CDR3 here is CASSVVDSSYEQYF. CDR3 DNA sequence: TGTGCCAGCAGCGTAGTCGACAGCTCCTACGAGCAGTACTTC.

The J gene is TRBJ2-7, the V gene TRBV9, with D tentatively TRBD2 (6 bases). This CDR3 has 14 residues. Trimming pared 3 bases from V and 6 bases from J, leaving 16 bases between. In germline, CDR1 is SGDLS, CDR2 YYNGEE. The CDR3 DNA follows: TGTGCCAGCAGCGGATCGGGGACTTTACGCGAGCAGTACTTC. This gives the protein CASSGSGTLREQYF.

The chain uses TRBV7-2 and TRBJ2-5; 7 bases fit TRBD1. V was clipped by 3 bases and J by 2 bases; unmatched bases: 6. The CDR3 length is 15 residues. Germline V gene sequence: CDR1 SGHTA, CDR2 FQGNSA. The CDR3 reads CASSFIPGQQETQYF. The CDR3 region has the DNA TGTGCCAGCAGCTTTATCCCGGGACAGCAAGAGACCCAGTACTTC. Supplemented by reference TRBV7-2 and TRBJ2-5, the full variable domain reads GAGVSQSPSNKVTEKGKDVELRCDPISGHTALYWYRQSLGQGLEFLIYFQGNSAPDKSGLPSDRFSAERTGGSVSTLTIQRTQQEDSAVYLCASSFIPGQQETQYFGPGTRLLVL.

The rearrangement joins TRBV2 to TRBJ1-5; possibly TRBD1 for D (5 bases). The CDR3 covers 12 residues. Germline-derived CDR1 and CDR2 are SNHLY and FYNNEI. Trimming cost V 11 bases and J 7 bases, with 15 bases left between them. This chain's CDR3 is CALGGGGQPQHF. For the CDR3, the DNA is TGTGCCCTCGGGGGGGGAGGACAGCCCCAGCATTTT.

The chain couples TRBV19 to TRBJ1-1, with D perhaps TRBD1 (6 bases). V lost 7 bases, J lost 1 base, and 16 bases lay in between. Germline values: CDR1 LNHDA, CDR2 SQIVND (reference sequence). The CDR3 runs 15 residues. CDR3 coding DNA: TGTGCCAGTAACCTAAAGGGACAAAGGAACACTGAAGCTTTCTTT. Amino acids: CASNLKGQRNTEAFF. Using reference TRBV19 and TRBJ1-1 for the parts outside the CDR3, the full variable domain is DGGITQSPKYLFRKEGQNVTLSCEQNLNHDAMYWYRQDPGQGLRLIYYSQIVNDFQKGDIAEGYSVSREKKESFPLTVTSAQKNPTAFYLCASNLKGQRNTEAFFGQGTRLTVV.

This clone has only one observation. This chain joins TRBV4-1 and TRBJ2-1; 8 nucleotides match TRBD2. V was clipped by 3 bases and J by 0 bases; unmatched bases: 4. Germline V CDR1 and CDR2: MGHRA, YSYEKL. CDR3 length equals 16 residues. The CDR3, as DNA: TGCGCCAGCAGCCAGACTAGCGTGAACTCCTACAATGAGCAGTTCTTC. Residues: CASSQTSVNSYNEQFF.

V gene TRBV21-1 combines with J gene TRBJ1-2; the D call TRBD1 from the table was never checked on the DNA. TRBV21-1 is a listed pseudogene. The CDR3 loop spans 19 amino acids. The CDR3 sequence is CASSLGTGPGLANYYGYTF. The CDR3 DNA is TGTGCCAGCTCCCTTGGGACAGGGCCGGGTTTAGCTAACTACTATGGCTACACCTTC.

The chain uses TRBV19 and TRBJ1-5, with no clear D. Between the trimmed V and J ends, which lost 4 bases and 2 bases, there was a span of 15 bases. The CDR3 loop spans 16 amino acids. Per the germline V gene, CDR1 is LNHDA and CDR2 is SQIVND (reference sequence). The CDR3: CASSTTWRVGNQPQHF. In DNA, the CDR3 is TGTGCCAGTAGTACTACATGGAGGGTAGGCAATCAGCCCCAGCATTTT.

The chain carries TRBV28 and TRBJ2-7; 7 nucleotides line up with TRBD1. Germline CDR1 is MDHEN and CDR2 is SYDVKM. The junction had 6 bases not matched to a gene; V was cut back by 2 bases and J by 5 bases. The CDR3 sequence is 14 residues long. The CDR3 sequence is CASSLKPQGHEQYF. The CDR3 DNA sequence: TGTGCCAGCAGTTTAAAACCACAGGGGCACGAGCAGTACTTC. Full variable domain (outside the CDR3, taken from reference TRBV28 and TRBJ2-7): DVKVTQSSRYLVKRTGEKVFLECVQDMDHENMFWYRQDPGLGLRLIYFSYDVKMKEKGDIPEGYSVSREKKERFSLILESASTNQTSMYLCASSLKPQGHEQYFGPGTRLTVT.

V is TRBV11-3 and J is TRBJ1-1; D is uncertain. The CDR3 is made up of 13 amino acids. Germline values: CDR1 SGHNT, CDR2 YENEEA. Between the trimmed V and J ends, which lost 4 bases and 0 bases, there was a span of 6 bases. In nucleotides, the CDR3 is TGTGCCAGCAGCTCACAGATGAACACTGAAGCTTTCTTT. It specifies CASSSQMNTEAFF. Variable domain in full (rest from reference TRBV11-3 and TRBJ1-1): EAGVVQSPRYKIIEKKQPVAFWCNPISGHNTLYWYLQNLGQGPELLIRYENEEAVDDSQLPKDRFSAERLKGVDSTLKIQPAELGDSAVYLCASSSQMNTEAFFGQGTRLTVV.

V gene TRBV28 combines with J gene TRBJ2-3; 14 bases fit TRBD2. CDR3 length: 16 amino acids. V lost 7 bases and J lost 2; bases outside the gene matches: 5. Germline V lookup: CDR1 MDHEN, CDR2 SYDVKM. The CDR3 spells CASTRLAGGFTDTQYF. In DNA, the CDR3 is TGTGCCAGCACCCGACTAGCGGGAGGGTTCACAGATACGCAGTATTTT. Supplemented by reference TRBV28 and TRBJ2-3, the full variable domain reads DVKVTQSSRYLVKRTGEKVFLECVQDMDHENMFWYRQDPGLGLRLIYFSYDVKMKEKGDIPEGYSVSREKKERFSLILESASTNQTSMYLCASTRLAGGFTDTQYFGPGTRLTVL.

The J gene is TRBJ2-2, the V gene TRBV18; D is perhaps TRBD1 (6 bases). The CDR3 contains 13 residues. Germline CDR1 reads KGHSH; CDR2 reads LQKENI. With 6 bases removed from V and 6 bases from J, the gap between germline ends came to 11 bases. CDR3 in amino acids: CASSDRIPGELFF. The CDR3 DNA reads TGTGCCAGCTCCGACAGGATCCCCGGGGAGCTGTTTTTT.

The rearrangement uses TRBV13 and TRBJ2-1, with 12 nucleotides matching TRBD2. V lost 4 bases, J lost 7 bases, and 8 bases stayed unmatched. The CDR3 is 16 amino acids. Germline loops: CDR1 PRHDT, CDR2 FYEKMQ (reference sequence). This chain's CDR3 is CASSSQTSGSRNEQFF. Written as DNA, the CDR3 is TGTGCCAGCAGCTCCCAGACTAGCGGGAGTCGGAATGAGCAGTTCTTC.

This rearrangement joins TRBV29-1 to TRBJ1-1; possible D gene TRBD1, 6 bases. V was clipped by 6 bases and J by 4 bases, with 21 bases between them. The CDR3 is made up of 15 amino acids. Germline V gene lookup returns CDR1 SQVTM and CDR2 ANQGSEA. Here the CDR3 DNA reads TGCAGCGTGAATATGGGGGCCCCCGGTAGCACTGAAGCTTTCTTT. It is translated as CSVNMGAPGSTEAFF.

The chain carries TRBV6-5 and TRBJ1-3, with D uncertain. The V and J ends lost 0 bases and 2 bases respectively, with 8 bases between them. The CDR3 has 15 residues. Germline V gene lookup returns CDR1 MNHEY and CDR2 SVGAGI. In nucleotides, the CDR3 is TGTGCCAGCAGTTACTCAAGAGTTGCTGGAAACACCATATATTTT. It encodes CASSYSRVAGNTIYF.

The chain is built from TRBV19 and TRBJ2-2, with D maybe TRBD2 (5 bases). Germline V gives CDR1 LNHDA, CDR2 SQIVND (reference sequence). This CDR3 is 15 amino acids long. The V end was cut by 7 bases, the J end by 1 base, with 13 bases between. In DNA form, the CDR3 reads TGTGCCAGTACCTCCCTTAGCGAGAACACCGGGGAGCTGTTTTTT. Protein product: CASTSLSENTGELFF.

The chain uses TRBV7-3 and TRBJ2-1; the D gene is possibly TRBD1 (6 bases). The length of the CDR3 is 13 residues. The germline V and J ends were trimmed by 5 bases and 7 bases, with 12 bases remaining between them. The V gene's germline CDR1 is SGHTA and CDR2 FQGTGA. CDR3 in DNA: TGTGCCAGCAGCGCCCGTAGGGGGAATGAGCAGTTCTTC. Its protein is CASSARRGNEQFF.

Written as DNA, the CDR3 is TGTGCCAGCAGAACTGAGGACATCCAAGAGACCCAGTACTTC. Translated: CASRTEDIQETQYF. V gene TRBV6-6 combines with J gene TRBJ2-5; tentative D call: TRBD1 (5 bases). From germline, CDR1 is MNHNY and CDR2 SVGAGI (reference sequence). The V gene lost 6 bases and the J gene lost 1 base, with 12 bases spanning the gap. The CDR3 consists of 14 residues.

V and J are TRBV10-2 and TRBJ2-7; D is unresolved. Trimming shortened V by 4 bases and J by 2 bases, and 15 bases separated the two germline ends. The CDR3 extends over 15 amino acids. Germline values: CDR1 WSHSY, CDR2 SAAADI. The CDR3 DNA is TGCGCCAGCAGTGGTATGTCTGGCGAGGCCTACGAGCAGTACTTC. It specifies CASSGMSGEAYEQYF.

The chain combines TRBV10-2 with TRBJ2-6; 7 bases align to TRBD1. The CDR3 loop spans 18 amino acids. J gave up 2 bases and V 1 base, and 8 bases lay outside the gene matches. Germline V CDR1 and CDR2: WSHSY, SAAADI. The DNA of the CDR3 is TGCGCCAGCAGTGAGTGGTCCCTGAGGGGGCCTGGGGCCAACGTCCTGACTTTC. Protein sequence: CASSEWSLRGPGANVLTF.

The chain carries TRBV19 and TRBJ1-2; D possibly corresponds to TRBD1 (6 bases). V shed 7 bases and J shed 4 bases, with 19 bases lying between them. Germline V gives CDR1 LNHDA, CDR2 SQIVND (reference sequence). The CDR3 loop spans 15 amino acids. CDR3 amino acids: CASTSRGGLPYGYTF. Written as DNA, the CDR3 is TGTGCCAGTACCAGCCGGGGGGGCCTCCCCTATGGCTACACCTTC.

The rearrangement uses TRBV6-5 and TRBJ2-4; TRBD1 agrees at 10 bases. The junction had 8 bases not matched to a gene; V was cut back by 9 bases and J by 9 bases. The CDR3 totals 13 residues. Germline lookup yields CDR1 MNHEY and CDR2 SVGAGI. CDR3: CASGTGEGSIQYF. The CDR3 region has the DNA TGTGCCAGTGGGACAGGGGAGGGGAGCATTCAGTACTTC.

The chain combines TRBV19 with TRBJ2-7; TRBD1 matches 8 bases. The CDR3 loop spans 15 amino acids. Germline CDR1 and CDR2: LNHDA and SQIVND (reference sequence). V shed 4 bases, J shed 4 bases, and the junction held 9 bases outside the gene matches. The CDR3: CASSKVQGAVYEQYF. In nucleotides, the CDR3 is TGTGCCAGTAGTAAGGTCCAGGGGGCAGTTTACGAGCAGTACTTC.

The chain links TRBV5-1 to TRBJ2-1, with a weak D call TRBD2 (6 bases). This CDR3 contains 16 residues. V lost 0 bases and J lost 4, with 14 bases in between. CDR1 and CDR2 (germline): SGHRS, YFSETQ. CDR3: CASSLEGGDAYNEQFF. The CDR3 nucleotides are TGCGCCAGCAGCTTGGAAGGCGGGGACGCATACAATGAGCAGTTCTTC.

This chain connects TRBV18 to TRBJ2-7, with 7 bases that match TRBD1. Germline-derived CDR1 and CDR2 are KGHSH and LQKENI. Losses at the gene ends were 3 bases for V and 4 bases for J; bases not matched to a gene: 6. The CDR3 has 14 residues. The CDR3 nucleotides are TGTGCCAGCTCACCTCAAACAGGGGATTACGAGCAGTACTTC. This sequence encodes CASSPQTGDYEQYF.

This clone was seen only once. V and J are TRBV5-4 and TRBJ2-3, with 9 bases lining up with TRBD2. Germline V gives CDR1 SGHNT, CDR2 YYREEE (reference sequence). The CDR3 consists of 17 residues. The V segment lost 2 bases and the J segment 4 bases; nucleotides outside the gene matches: 11. The CDR3 reads CASSFGAGGPGADTQYF. DNA for the CDR3: TGTGCCAGCAGCTTTGGAGCGGGAGGCCCCGGCGCAGATACGCAGTATTTT. Based on the CDR3 plus reference TRBV5-4 and TRBJ2-3, the full variable domain is ETGVTQSPTHLIKTRGQQVTLRCSSQSGHNTVSWYQQALGQGPQFIFQYYREEENGRGNFPPRFSGLQFPNYSSELNVNALELDDSALYLCASSFGAGGPGADTQYFGPGTRLTVL.